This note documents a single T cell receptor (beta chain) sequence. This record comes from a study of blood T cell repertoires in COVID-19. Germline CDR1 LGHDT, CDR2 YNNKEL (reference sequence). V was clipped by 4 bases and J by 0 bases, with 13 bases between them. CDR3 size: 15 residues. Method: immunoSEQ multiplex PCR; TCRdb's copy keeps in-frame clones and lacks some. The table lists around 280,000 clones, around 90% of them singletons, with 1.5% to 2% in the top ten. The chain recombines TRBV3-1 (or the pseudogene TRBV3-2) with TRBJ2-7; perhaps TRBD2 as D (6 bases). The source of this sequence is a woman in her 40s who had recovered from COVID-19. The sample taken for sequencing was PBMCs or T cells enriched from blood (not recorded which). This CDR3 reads CASSRVAGSSYEQYF. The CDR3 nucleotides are TGTGCCAGCAGCCGGGTTGCGGGGAGCTCCTACGAGCAGTACTTC.